One and the same sample provided the 18 T cell receptor beta chains below, sequenced in a study of Tregs in tolerant kidney transplant recipients. TCRdb's table, derived via immunoSEQ multiplex PCR, lists solely in-frame clones and lacks some. The sample records roughly 19,000 clones, 55% to 75% being singletons. Their cognate antigens are unknown. The sequencing sample was made of Tregs from blood cultured with allogeneic cells. Receptors were obtained from a human donor in good health.

This clone was counted a few times. Mismatch with germline at one junction end may stem from a read error. The rearrangement joins TRBV29-1 to TRBJ1-6; D might be TRBD1 (5 bases). CDR3 length: 8 amino acids. Germline lookup yields CDR1 SQVTM and CDR2 ANQGSEA. CDR3 region: CSVDRGYF. CDR3 in DNA: TGCAGCGTTGATCGGGGGTACTTT.

This clone has just a few counts. The CDR3 sequence is CASSFTSGVTDTQYF. The CDR3 DNA follows: TGTGCCAGCAGCTTTACTAGCGGGGTTACAGATACGCAGTATTTT. The chain links TRBV5-6 to TRBJ2-3; 10 bases match TRBD2. Per germline, CDR1 SGHDT and CDR2 YYEEEE. The CDR3 has 15 residues. J was trimmed by 3 bases and V by 2 bases; bases with no gene match: 3.

This chain connects TRBV10-1 to TRBJ2-4; D possibly corresponds to TRBD2 (5 bases). Germline lookup yields CDR1 WNHNN and CDR2 SYGVQD (reference sequence). The V and J ends lost 9 bases and 0 bases respectively, with 12 bases between them. The CDR3 extends over 14 amino acids. CDR3 bases: TGCGCCAGTATAGGCGGGCTAGCCAAAAACATTCAGTACTTC. Its protein product is CASIGGLAKNIQYF.

Only one count was recorded for this clone. V is TRBV10-2 and J is TRBJ2-4; 8 bases fit TRBD2. Germline V lookup: CDR1 WSHSY, CDR2 SAAADI. CDR3 length equals 18 residues. V trimming: 3 bases; J trimming: 0 bases; junction bases outside the gene matches: 10. The CDR3 coding sequence is TGCGCCAGCAGTGATACGGGGGGGAGGAATCTAGCCAAAAACATTCAGTACTTC. Translation gives CASSDTGGRNLAKNIQYF.

This clone came up a few times. The DNA for the CDR3 is TGTGCCAGCAGTTTAGGACCCATCTACACTGAAGCTTTCTTT. As protein: CASSLGPIYTEAFF. The rearrangement links TRBV28 to TRBJ1-1, with D unresolved. CDR1 MDHEN and CDR2 SYDVKM come from the germline V gene. Trimming took off 2 bases at V and 3 bases at J, with 10 bases between the two ends. The CDR3 spans 14 residues. Supplemented by reference TRBV28 and TRBJ1-1, the full variable domain reads DVKVTQSSRYLVKRTGEKVFLECVQDMDHENMFWYRQDPGLGLRLIYFSYDVKMKEKGDIPEGYSVSREKKERFSLILESASTNQTSMYLCASSLGPIYTEAFFGQGTRLTVV.

V usage is TRBV5-6 and J usage is TRBJ2-7; weak D call: TRBD2 (6 bases). The CDR3 has 16 residues. V lost 0 bases and J 0 bases, leaving 13 bases between the germline ends. Germline CDR1 SGHDT, CDR2 YYEEEE. CDR3 sequence (DNA): TGTGCCAGCAGCTTGGGATCTGGAGGGAGCTCCTACGAGCAGTACTTC. Protein sequence: CASSLGSGGSSYEQYF. Together with reference TRBV5-6 and TRBJ2-7, the CDR3 gives the full variable domain: DAGVTQSPTHLIKTRGQQVTLRCSPKSGHDTVSWYQQALGQGPQFIFQYYEEEERQRGNFPDRFSGHQFPNYSSELNVNALLLGDSALYLCASSLGSGGSSYEQYFGPGTRLTVT.

This sequence joins TRBV6-5 and TRBJ2-7; TRBD1 aligns across 8 bases. The ends lost 0 bases at V and 4 bases at J; junction bases unmatched: 5. This CDR3 has 15 residues. CDR1 is MNHEY and CDR2 is SVGAGI in the germline V gene. In DNA form, the CDR3 reads TGTGCCAGCAGTTACTCGGCAGGGGGCGAGTACGAGCAGTACTTC. As protein: CASSYSAGGEYEQYF.

This clone was seen only a few times. V and J are TRBV5-1 and TRBJ2-7, with a possible D match to TRBD2 (6 bases). The CDR3 length is 14 residues. V was cut by 4 bases and J by 3 bases, with 14 bases left in between. CDR1 is SGHRS and CDR2 is YFSETQ in the germline V gene. CDR3 sequence: CASSLTGLYYEQYF. The DNA for the CDR3 is TGCGCCAGCAGCCTAACGGGACTGTACTACGAGCAGTACTTC.

The CDR3 bases are TGTGCCAGCAGCGCCTCGGGGGGACCCCCTTCCGAGCAGTACTTC. This encodes CASSASGGPPSEQYF. V gene TRBV13 combines with J gene TRBJ2-7; 7 positions agree with TRBD2. Germline CDR1 and CDR2: PRHDT and FYEKMQ (reference sequence). This CDR3 is 15 amino acids long. V trimming: 5 bases; J trimming: 6 bases; junction bases outside the gene matches: 13.

This clone was found once. This rearrangement joins TRBV12-5 to TRBJ1-1; D is perhaps TRBD1 (5 bases). V was pared by 1 base and J by 1 base, with 7 bases between. The germline V gene encodes CDR1 LGHNT and CDR2 FRNRAP. This CDR3 has 14 residues. CDR3 loop: CASGLGQRNTEAFF. The CDR3 coding sequence is TGTGCTAGTGGTTTGGGACAGCGGAACACTGAAGCTTTCTTT.

This clone is classed as medium-sized (0.01 to 0.1%). The V gene is TRBV6-6, the J gene TRBJ1-3, with TRBD1 as a possible D gene (5 bases). Germline CDR1 and CDR2: MNHNY and SVGAGI (reference sequence). The length of the CDR3 is 14 residues. V was cut by 6 bases and J by 4 bases, with 13 bases left in between. The CDR3 spells CASSTGTLGNTIYF. CDR3 coding DNA: TGTGCCAGCAGCACCGGGACTCTCGGAAACACCATATATTTT.

The V and J genes are TRBV19 and TRBJ2-1; the D gene is possibly TRBD2 (6 bases). Germline V lookup: CDR1 LNHDA, CDR2 SQIVND (reference sequence). The CDR3 length is 15 residues. Trimming shortened V by 5 bases and J by 10 bases, and 21 bases separated the two germline ends. This CDR3 reads CASSLRDWGAAEQFF. The DNA for the CDR3 is TGTGCCAGTAGTCTCCGGGACTGGGGAGCAGCAGAGCAGTTCTTC. Based on the CDR3 plus reference TRBV19 and TRBJ2-1, the full variable domain is DGGITQSPKYLFRKEGQNVTLSCEQNLNHDAMYWYRQDPGQGLRLIYYSQIVNDFQKGDIAEGYSVSREKKESFPLTVTSAQKNPTAFYLCASSLRDWGAAEQFFGPGTRLTVL.

The rearrangement uses TRBV6-5 and TRBJ1-3; D is unresolved. Trimming shortened V by 6 bases and J by 0 bases, and 9 bases separated the two germline ends. CDR3 length: 14 residues. Germline V gives CDR1 MNHEY, CDR2 SVGAGI. The CDR3 loop reads CASSSSYSGNTIYF. Here the CDR3 DNA reads TGTGCCAGCAGCTCCTCCTACTCTGGAAACACCATATATTTT.

The gene calls are TRBV21-1 and TRBJ1-5. TRBV21-1 is termed a pseudogene. This CDR3 comprises 15 residues. CDR3 DNA: TGTGCCAGCAACGAAGGGAACCATAGCAATCAGCCCCAGCATTTT. Translated: CASNEGNHSNQPQHF.

J is TRBJ1-1 and V is TRBV18; D remains ambiguous. Germline lookup yields CDR1 KGHSH and CDR2 LQKENI. Trimming took off 6 bases at V and 1 base at J, with 12 bases between the two ends. The CDR3 consists of 14 residues. The CDR3 region has the DNA TGTGCCAGCTCGACCGGACGCCGGAACACTGAAGCTTTCTTT. The encoded protein is CASSTGRRNTEAFF.

The V gene is TRBV5-4, the J gene TRBJ1-4; the D gene is possibly TRBD1 (5 bases). This CDR3 region has 16 residues. Deletions cut 4 bases from V and 10 bases from J, with 23 bases between. Looked up from germline, CDR1 is SGHNT and CDR2 is YYREEE (reference sequence). CDR3 coding DNA: TGTGCCAGCAGCCGCCGGGGGGAGCAGGTCACAGGAAAACTGTTTTTT. Protein sequence: CASSRRGEQVTGKLFF.

V is TRBV6-5 and J is TRBJ1-2, with 10 bases identical to TRBD1. Germline CDR1 is MNHEY and CDR2 is SVGAGI. This CDR3 spans 15 amino acids. V shed 2 bases, J shed 7 bases, and the junction held 7 bases outside the gene matches. CDR3 region: CASSYAGQGVFGYTF. Written as DNA, the CDR3 is TGTGCCAGCAGTTACGCTGGACAGGGGGTCTTTGGCTACACCTTC.

This clone was picked up a small number of times. The chain employs TRBV5-1 and TRBJ2-1, with 9 bases identical to TRBD2. CDR3 length: 15 residues. Unmatched junction bases numbered 4, after V lost 0 bases and J lost 6 bases. From germline, CDR1 is SGHRS and CDR2 YFSETQ. This CDR3 reads CASSLVLAGFNEQFF. CDR3 nucleotide sequence: TGCGCCAGCAGCTTGGTGCTAGCGGGGTTCAATGAGCAGTTCTTC.